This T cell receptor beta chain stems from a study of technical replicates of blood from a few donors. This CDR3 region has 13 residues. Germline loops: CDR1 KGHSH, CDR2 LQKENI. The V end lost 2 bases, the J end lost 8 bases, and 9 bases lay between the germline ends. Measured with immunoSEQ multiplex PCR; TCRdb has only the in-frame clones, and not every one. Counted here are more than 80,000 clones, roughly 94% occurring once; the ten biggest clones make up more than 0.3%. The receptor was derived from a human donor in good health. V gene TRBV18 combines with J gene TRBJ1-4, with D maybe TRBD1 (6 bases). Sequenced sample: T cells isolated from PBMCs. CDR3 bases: TGTGCCAGCTCACCAGGGACAAGGGAAAAACTGTTTTTT. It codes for CASSPGTREKLFF.